This TCR beta chain comes out of a study of CD8 T cells in Susac syndrome (dated by TCRdb to 2018 to 2020). Study-wide context: The study used repertoire sequencing to test whether antigen drove CD8+ T cell activation and differentiation in Susac syndrome. The clonality of the CD8+ T cell repertoire was compared across 12 healthy donors, roughly 14 Susac syndrome patients and 15 multiple sclerosis patients.

Broad study findings and their caveats: The number of individuals in the TCR sequencing and HLA analysis was acknowledged as relatively small.

V is clipped by 0 bases and J by 8 bases, and the sequence between their germline boundaries is 8 bases long. The CDR3 spans 12 residues, from the cysteine through the phenylalanine. The DNA shown is the 36-base CDR3, in frame from base 1. CDR1 and CDR2 are read off the germline V gene as SGHDT and YYEEEE. A note on this clonotype: The specificity of this receptor is unknown. No base quality information exists; no much larger clone differs at one position.

RNA was extracted using the RNeasy kit, and roughly 0.5 to 1 ug of the RNA was reverse transcribed with random hexamers. TCR beta CDR3 regions were amplified with the immunoSEQ multiplex PCR assay covering 54 Vbeta and 13 Jbeta segments. Bias from PCR amplification was corrected by using a synthetic template baseline for primer optimization and for computational correction. On the study's bioinformatics: Reads were annotated to V, D and J genes per IMGT and analyzed with immunoSEQ Analyzer, keeping only productive sequences. Clonality was calculated as one minus the Shannon entropy normalized by log2 of the number of productive unique sequences. For each patient and control, public and private clones were evaluated among the 100 most prevalent clones. A clone was defined as Susac-specific if it was absent from the healthy and MS cohorts, from about a thousand published viral clones and from other ImmuneACCESS disease sequences. TCRdb applied fastp at Q25 and MiXCR to the public reads, then kept only in-frame beta chains. When rows share a CDR3 protein, they turn into one entry using the most common DNA and genes. For this entry, the V and J calls and clone size follow TCRdb and not the study's own pipeline. The sample table lists around 130,000 distinct CDR3 sequences, about 90% of them with a count of one. 0.24% of the sample is taken by the ten largest.

Peripheral blood CD8+ and CD4+ T cells from healthy donors, Susac syndrome patients and multiple sclerosis patients were profiled by high-throughput TCR beta sequencing. Treatment-naive patients with stable or active relapsing-remitting disease fulfilling revised McDonald criteria were used as multiple sclerosis controls. Bulk CD8+ and CD4+ T cells were purified by magnetic negative isolation, whereas CD8+ TEMRA cells were enriched by FACS. Blood was drawn into EDTA tubes, processed within 24 hours, and PBMCs were isolated by density gradient centrifugation. PBMCs intended for TCR sequencing were cryopreserved in liquid nitrogen and were subsequently thawed in a 37 degrees C water bath. Purity of sorted or isolated CD4+, CD8+ and CD8+ TEMRA cells was at least 90%.

The sample consisted of CD8+ T cells from PBMCs. This chain joins TRBV5-6 to TRBJ1-1, with the identity of the D gene unclear. The sequence was collected from a human donor with multiple sclerosis. The DNA sequence is TGTGCCAGCAGCTTGGCTCCTGAAGAAGCTTTCTTT. This sequence encodes CASSLAPEEAFF.